This entry features one TCR beta chain sequence. Its antigen remains unidentified. This sample was taken from a study of cytomegalovirus exposure and HLA in healthy donors. Background on the study: Both the approximately 130 validation repertoires and the roughly 700 first-cohort repertoires used the same platform, as reported by a later analysis.

Study-level findings and limits: The classifier, whose performance was assessed in both the original and validation cohorts, reportedly diagnosed cytomegalovirus status with high specificity and sensitivity. Rarity marked most TCR sequences, yet some public TCRs occurred in many donors.

The table came from immunoSEQ multiplex PCR; TCRdb's copy has only in-frame clones and leaves some out. The table records some 65,000 clones, just under 95% of them present only once. The germline V gene encodes CDR1 LNHNV and CDR2 YYDKDF (reference sequence). The V and J ends lost 1 base and 6 bases respectively, with 14 bases between them. The CDR3 has 15 residues. Sequencing used PBMCs. The TCR originated in a man younger than 30 in good health and CMV-seropositive. The chain recombines TRBV15 with TRBJ2-3; weak D call: TRBD2 (6 bases). CDR3 region: CATSRAPGVEDTQYF. CDR3 nucleotide sequence: TGTGCCACCAGCAGAGCCCCGGGAGTGGAGGATACGCAGTATTTT.